These T cell receptor beta chains were read from a single sample in a study of immune evolution from preneoplasia to lung adenocarcinoma. Sequencing used immunoSEQ multiplex PCR; TCRdb keeps in-frame clones, though not all of them. The sample consists of 37,000 or so clones, 74% of them appearing once. Material for sequencing was FFPE invasive lung adenocarcinoma tissue. Receptor source: a person between 55 and 69 years old with lung adenocarcinoma. The CDR3 runs from the conserved cysteine through the conserved F or W. Fields, in order: D gene, V gene, J gene, clone size, CDR3 protein, CDR3 DNA. A D gene is named only where the DNA matches it firmly. Some rows have no size entry. The others give once, few or many, or a class for an expanded clone.

TRBD2	TRBV7-2	TRBJ2-1	NA	CASRPGGVYNEQFF	TGTGCCAGCCGCCCGGGGGGTGTCTACAATGAGCAGTTCTTC
NA	TRBV7-9	TRBJ2-3	NA	CASSLSGSTDTQYF	TGTGCCAGCAGCCTGAGCGGAAGCACAGATACGCAGTATTTT
TRBD1	TRBV6-6	TRBJ2-1	NA	CATRPGTGYNEQFF	TGTGCTACTCGGCCCGGGACAGGGTACAATGAGCAGTTCTTC
TRBD1	TRBV28	TRBJ1-5	NA	CASNDERGLGNQPQHF	TGTGCCAGCAACGATGAGAGGGGGCTGGGCAATCAGCCCCAGCATTTT
NA	TRBV27	TRBJ2-7	NA	CASTLGPSYEQYF	TGTGCCAGCACTCTAGGGCCCTCCTACGAGCAGTACTTC
NA	TRBV27	TRBJ1-4	once	CATRDFSGGEKLFF	TGTGCCACTAGGGATTTTAGCGGTGGTGAAAAACTGTTTTTT
NA	TRBV6-5	TRBJ2-3	NA	CASSYRASGTDTQYF	TGTGCCAGCAGTTACAGGGCTAGCGGCACAGATACGCAGTATTTT
NA	TRBV18	TRBJ1-1	NA	CASGRGEGTEAFF	TGTGCCAGCGGACGGGGCGAGGGCACTGAAGCTTTCTTT
NA	TRBV5-5	TRBJ1-3	once	CASSLYRGSSGNTIYF	TGTGCCAGCAGCTTGTACCGGGGGTCCTCTGGAAACACCATATATTTT
TRBD2	TRBV7-9	TRBJ2-1	NA	CASSSRVSGSYNEQFF	TGTGCCAGCAGCTCCCGGGTTAGCGGGAGCTACAATGAGCAGTTCTTC
NA	TRBV28	TRBJ1-1	NA	CASSLRAKTEAFF	TGTGCCAGCAGTCTCCGGGCGAAGACTGAAGCTTTCTTT
TRBD1	TRBV7-2	TRBJ1-4	NA	CASSLDRGNEKLFF	TGTGCCAGCAGCCTTGACAGGGGCAATGAAAAACTGTTTTTT
NA	TRBV30	TRBJ1-1	NA	CAWSVDPRFGGTEAFF	TGTGCCTGGAGTGTTGACCCTCGCTTTGGCGGCACTGAAGCTTTCTTT
NA	TRBV19	TRBJ1-2	NA	CASRNSNYGYTF	TGTGCCAGTAGAAACAGCAACTATGGCTACACCTTC
NA	TRBV28	TRBJ2-5	NA	CASSHPRETQYF	TGTGCCAGCAGCCATCCTCGAGAGACCCAGTACTTC
NA	TRBV18	TRBJ2-7	NA	CASSPGPSPAYEQYF	TGTGCCAGCTCACCCGGACCAAGTCCTGCCTACGAGCAGTACTTC
NA	TRBV6-6	TRBJ2-7	NA	CASSYQGAGAGQYF	TGTGCCAGCAGTTACCAAGGCGCCGGGGCAGGGCAGTACTTC
NA	TRBV2	TRBJ2-7	NA	CASSVEDRREQYF	TGTGCCAGCAGTGTGGAGGATCGGCGCGAGCAGTACTTC
TRBD1	TRBV18	TRBJ1-2	NA	CASSPGQTSGGYTF	TGTGCCAGCTCACCGGGACAGACCTCCGGCGGCTACACCTTC
NA	TRBV4-2	TRBJ1-3	NA	CASSPSAKAGNTIYF	TGTGCCAGCAGCCCTTCTGCCAAGGCTGGAAACACCATATATTTT
NA	TRBV30	TRBJ1-1	NA	CAWSVRQNTEAFF	TGTGCCTGGAGTGTACGGCAGAACACTGAAGCTTTCTTT
TRBD1	TRBV9	TRBJ2-7	NA	CASSTGGWDEQYF	TGTGCCAGCTCGACAGGGGGCTGGGACGAGCAGTACTTC
TRBD1	TRBV4-1	TRBJ1-2	NA	CASSRDGQGYYGYTF	TGCGCCAGCAGCCGAGACGGACAGGGGTATTATGGCTACACCTTC
TRBD2	TRBV7-2	TRBJ2-3	NA	CASSFGTSGRAGTQYF	TGTGCCAGCAGCTTTGGGACTAGCGGGAGGGCCGGTACGCAGTATTTT
NA	TRBV29-1	TRBJ2-2	once	CSVSHGGGTNTGELFF	TGCAGCGTCTCCCATGGGGGTGGGACTAACACCGGGGAGCTGTTTTTT
TRBD1	TRBV11-3	TRBJ2-7	NA	CASSRDRVSLGEQYF	TGTGCCAGCAGCCGGGACAGGGTTTCTCTAGGGGAGCAGTACTTC
TRBD2	TRBV6-5	TRBJ2-3	NA	CASSGTSGRAQGQYF	TGTGCCAGCAGTGGGACTAGCGGGAGGGCCCAGGGGCAGTATTTT
NA	TRBV5-1	TRBJ2-2	NA	CASSLGAGELFF	TGCGCCAGCAGCTTGGGGGCCGGGGAGCTGTTTTTT
TRBD1	TRBV28	TRBJ1-5	NA	CASSRGTGVGDQPQHF	TGTGCCAGCAGTCGAGGGACAGGGGTAGGAGATCAGCCCCAGCATTTT
TRBD1	TRBV5-1	TRBJ2-3	NA	CASSLERGGASDTQYF	TGCGCCAGCAGCTTGGAGAGAGGGGGCGCATCCGATACGCAGTATTTT
NA	TRBV5-6	TRBJ2-1	NA	CASSWNYGGRTYNEQFF	TGTGCCAGCAGCTGGAACTACGGGGGCCGGACCTACAATGAGCAGTTCTTC
NA	TRBV19	TRBJ2-1	NA	CASLELLHNEQFF	TGTGCCAGCCTAGAGCTTCTCCACAATGAGCAGTTCTTC
NA	TRBV27	TRBJ2-5	NA	CASSLRRGETQYF	TGTGCCAGCAGTTTAAGACGCGGAGAGACCCAGTACTTC
TRBD1	TRBV11-3	TRBJ2-1	NA	CASSHRGTDEQFF	TGTGCCAGCAGCCACAGGGGGACCGATGAGCAGTTCTTC
TRBD2	TRBV7-4	TRBJ2-4	NA	CASSYLSGSVKNIQYF	TGTGCCAGCAGCTACCTGAGCGGGAGCGTCAAAAACATTCAGTACTTC
NA	TRBV28	TRBJ2-5	NA	CASSLHGTGKETQYF	TGTGCCAGCAGTCTACACGGGACTGGTAAAGAGACCCAGTACTTC
NA	TRBV7-9	TRBJ1-2	NA	CASSQGITGYTF	TGTGCCAGCAGCCAGGGGATAACTGGCTACACCTTC
NA	TRBV6-5	TRBJ2-7	NA	CASSFVGPLYEQYF	TGTGCCAGCAGTTTTGTCGGTCCACTCTACGAGCAGTACTTC
NA	TRBV5-1	TRBJ1-3	NA	CASSLDGGQGNTIYF	TGCGCCAGCAGCTTGGATGGGGGACAAGGAAACACCATATATTTT
TRBD1	TRBV29-1	TRBJ1-2	NA	CSVEDRTGSYGYTF	TGCAGCGTTGAAGACCGGACAGGAAGCTATGGCTACACCTTC
NA	TRBV28	TRBJ2-1	NA	CASESIRSSPNEQFF	TGTGCCAGCGAAAGTATCCGGAGCTCCCCGAATGAGCAGTTCTTC
NA	TRBV28	TRBJ2-5	NA	CASTSGQPQETQYF	TGTGCCAGCACCTCAGGACAGCCACAAGAGACCCAGTACTTC
TRBD1	TRBV9	TRBJ1-1	NA	CASAPGQGERAFF	TGTGCCAGCGCCCCGGGACAGGGGGAACGGGCTTTCTTT
NA	TRBV19	TRBJ2-7	NA	CASSRTGEPSYEQYF	TGTGCCAGTAGCCGAACAGGAGAACCCTCCTACGAGCAGTACTTC
NA	TRBV5-1	TRBJ1-5	NA	CASSSGPGQPQHF	TGCGCCAGCAGCTCGGGACCCGGGCAGCCCCAGCATTTT